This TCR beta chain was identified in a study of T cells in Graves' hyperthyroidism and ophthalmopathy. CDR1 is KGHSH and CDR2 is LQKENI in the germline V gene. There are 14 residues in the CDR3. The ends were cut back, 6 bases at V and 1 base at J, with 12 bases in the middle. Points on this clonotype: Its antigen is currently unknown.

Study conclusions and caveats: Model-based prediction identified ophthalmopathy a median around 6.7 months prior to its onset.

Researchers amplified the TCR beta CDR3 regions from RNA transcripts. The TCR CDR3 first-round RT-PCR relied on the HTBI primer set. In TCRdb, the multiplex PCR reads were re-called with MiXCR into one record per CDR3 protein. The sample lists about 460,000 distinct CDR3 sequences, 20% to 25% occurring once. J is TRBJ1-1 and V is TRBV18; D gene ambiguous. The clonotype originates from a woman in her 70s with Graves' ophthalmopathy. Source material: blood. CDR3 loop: CASSPGVRNTEAFF. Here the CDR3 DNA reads TGTGCCAGCTCTCCTGGAGTTCGGAACACTGAAGCTTTCTTT. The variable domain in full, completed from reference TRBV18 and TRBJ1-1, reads NAGVMQNPRHLVRRRGQEARLRCSPMKGHSHVYWYRQLPEEGLKFMVYLQKENIIDESGMPKERFSAEFPKEGPSILRIQQVVRGDSAAYFCASSPGVRNTEAFFGQGTRLTVV.